Listed below are T cell receptor beta chains from one sample, sequenced in a study of early T cells in non-severe SARS-CoV-2 infection. Each CDR3 protein is one row after TCRdb ran MiXCR on the 5' RACE reads. The sample lists 40,000 to 45,000 distinct CDR3 sequences, 6% to 7% seen once, with 20% to 25% in the top ten. The sequencing here drew on whole blood, taken at baseline. Source of these receptors: an adult who was a healthcare worker with PCR-confirmed SARS-CoV-2 infection or an uninfected control (not recorded which). Both conserved end residues are trimmed from each CDR3. Rows give clone size only sometimes, using once, few, many, or a class for an expanded clone.

J | length | V | size | CDR3
TRBJ2-3 | 13 | TRBV12-3/TRBV12-4 | many | ASSFPRASTDTQY
TRBJ1-2 | 13 | TRBV21-1 | - | ASSTYRGRSYGYT
TRBJ1-2 | 12 | TRBV7-2 | few | ASSSQGADYGYT
TRBJ2-7 | 13 | TRBV28 | few | AIRPPLNSDYEQY
TRBJ2-3 | 13 | TRBV6-2/TRBV6-3 | many | ASSLLAGAADTQY
TRBJ2-2 | 13 | TRBV7-3 | many | ASSFFSGPPGELF
TRBJ1-4 | 12 | TRBV6-6 | few | AVAEIATNEKLF
TRBJ2-5 | 13 | TRBV7-9 | - | ASTSMGGGQETQY
TRBJ2-2 | 12 | TRBV5-1 | few | ASSLAPPGGELF
TRBJ2-3 | 14 | TRBV7-2 | - | ASSSTGSGGTDTQY
TRBJ2-3 | 15 | TRBV18 | few | ASSPTGTPARTDTQY
TRBJ1-1 | 12 | TRBV10-3 | many | AISDPTQNTEAF
TRBJ2-5 | 15 | TRBV24-1 | few | ATSDTTRGFEQETQY
TRBJ1-1 | 12 | TRBV28 | - | ASSLFREVTEAF
TRBJ2-2 | 10 | TRBV7-9 | few | ASSTGTGELF
TRBJ2-3 | 14 | TRBV4-3 | few | ASSPGTSGVGDTQY
TRBJ1-2 | 11 | TRBV12-3/TRBV12-4 | many | ASTQDRDDGYT
TRBJ2-1 | 16 | TRBV6-2/TRBV6-3 | few | ASSYSMSRASFYNEQF
TRBJ2-7 | 10 | TRBV20-1 | many | STQGALPEQY
TRBJ2-2 | 13 | TRBV6-2/TRBV6-3 | - | ASSGLAAGGGELF
TRBJ2-5 | 13 | TRBV25-1 | - | ASSDHRGRQETQY
TRBJ2-3 | 15 | TRBV7-7 | - | ASSSSLLASSTDTQY
TRBJ2-3 | 12 | TRBV20-1 | many | SASTSSATDTQY
TRBJ1-2 | 12 | TRBV2 | many | ASSTTGGAYGYT
TRBJ2-2 | 12 | TRBV7-3 | many | ASSSGLEGGELF
TRBJ2-3 | 11 | TRBV7-8 | many | ASSFTPTDTQY
TRBJ1-6 | 12 | TRBV13 | - | ASSPRGGDSPLH
TRBJ1-2 | 12 | TRBV4-3 | - | ASSQVGGADGYT
TRBJ2-1 | 12 | TRBV10-3 | few | AISGGLAGDEQF
TRBJ2-3 | 13 | TRBV5-1 | medium-sized | ASSSGLRSTDTQY
TRBJ1-2 | 13 | TRBV18 | - | ASSPSIQGRNGYT